These T cell receptor beta chains were read from a single sample in a study of T cell responses to AZD1222 COVID-19 vaccine. The repertoire was sequenced with immunoSEQ multiplex PCR; TCRdb's copy has only in-frame clones and lacks some. The sample lists about 77,000 clones, 92% seen once, with under 5% in the top ten. The sample was peripheral blood, taken 28 days after the second AZD1222 dose. The receptor source for this set is an adult who received the AZD1222 COVID-19 vaccine. The CDR3 runs from the conserved cysteine through the conserved F or W. The D gene is left open where the match is weak. Clone size is not always given. Where it is, it says once, few, many or a class for expanded clones.

cdr3_aa cdr3_nt clone_size v_call d_call j_call
CASSWDRGPEKLFF TGCGCCAGCAGCTGGGACAGGGGGCCTGAAAAACTGTTTTTT few TRBV5-1 TRBD1 TRBJ1-4
CASSLGVSEETQYF TGCGCCAGCAGCCTGGGAGTTTCGGAAGAGACCCAGTACTTC . TRBV5-1 . TRBJ2-5
CATTTRLGSGNTIYF TGTGCCACCACCACCCGTCTTGGGTCTGGAAACACCATATATTTT . TRBV15 . TRBJ1-3
CASTPGGGVTDTQYF TGTGCCAGCACCCCTGGGGGAGGGGTCACAGATACGCAGTATTTT . TRBV7-9 TRBD2 TRBJ2-3
CASSQHRGSNEQYF TGTGCCAGCAGCCAACACAGGGGAAGCAACGAGCAGTACTTC once TRBV14 TRBD1 TRBJ2-7
CASSWTPNYGYTF TGTGCCAGCAGTTGGACACCTAACTATGGCTACACCTTC . TRBV6-5 . TRBJ1-2
CASSQDAPRPNQPQHF TGCGCCAGCAGCCAAGATGCGCCTAGACCCAATCAGCCCCAGCATTTT . TRBV4-1 . TRBJ1-5
CASSQDGTGRGDTQYF TGCGCCAGCAGCCAAGACGGGACAGGGAGGGGAGATACGCAGTATTTT . TRBV4-3 TRBD1 TRBJ2-3
CASSQGQGLGQYEQYF TGCGCCAGCAGCCAAGGACAGGGTTTGGGACAATACGAGCAGTACTTC few TRBV4-1 TRBD1 TRBJ2-7
CASSPSKGMNTEAFF TGTGCCAGTAGCCCGTCCAAGGGAATGAACACTGAAGCTTTCTTT few TRBV19 . TRBJ1-1